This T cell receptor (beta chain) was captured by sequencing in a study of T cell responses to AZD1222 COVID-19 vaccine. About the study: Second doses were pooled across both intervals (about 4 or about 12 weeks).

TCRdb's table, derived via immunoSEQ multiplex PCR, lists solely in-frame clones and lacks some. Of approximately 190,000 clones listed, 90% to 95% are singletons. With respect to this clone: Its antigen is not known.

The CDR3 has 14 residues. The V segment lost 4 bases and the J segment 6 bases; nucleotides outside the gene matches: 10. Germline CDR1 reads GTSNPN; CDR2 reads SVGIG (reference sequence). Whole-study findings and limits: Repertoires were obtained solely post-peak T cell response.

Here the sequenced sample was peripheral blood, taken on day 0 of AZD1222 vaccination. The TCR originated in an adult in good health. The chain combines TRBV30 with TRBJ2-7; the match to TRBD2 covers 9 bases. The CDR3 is CAWKVGTSTFEQYF. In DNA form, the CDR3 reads TGTGCCTGGAAGGTGGGGACTAGCACCTTCGAGCAGTACTTC.